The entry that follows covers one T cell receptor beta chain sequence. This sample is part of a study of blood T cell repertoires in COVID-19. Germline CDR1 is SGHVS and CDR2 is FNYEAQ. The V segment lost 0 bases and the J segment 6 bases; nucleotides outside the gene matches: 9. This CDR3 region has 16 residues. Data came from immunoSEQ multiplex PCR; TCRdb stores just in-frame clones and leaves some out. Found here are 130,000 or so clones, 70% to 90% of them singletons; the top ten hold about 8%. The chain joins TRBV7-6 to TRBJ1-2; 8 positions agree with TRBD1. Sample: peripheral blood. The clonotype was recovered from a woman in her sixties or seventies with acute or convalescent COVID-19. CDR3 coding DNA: TGTGCCAGCAGCTTAGCGAGGCAGGGGGCGCCTGATGGCTACACCTTC. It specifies CASSLARQGAPDGYTF.